Detailed here is one T cell receptor (beta chain). The sample is drawn from a study of shared clonotypes between healthy human individuals. Turning to the study itself: Per donor, CD8 memory used one plate, CD8 naive used two, CD4 memory used three and CD4 naive used three.

Those who donated were healthy HIV-negative adults, with no recent acute infections or vaccinations reported. TCRdb keeps only in-frame clones here, not all; method: immunoSEQ multiplex PCR. Here the sample spans 550,000 to 800,000 clones, approximately 74% being singletons. The germline V gene has CDR1 LGHNA and CDR2 YNFKEQ. Deletions cut 0 bases from V and 0 bases from J, with 12 bases between. CDR3 size: 16 residues. This chain connects TRBV4-2 to TRBJ2-7, with a possible D match to TRBD2 (6 bases). Sequencing was performed on memory CD4+ T cells sorted from blood. Stated subset: CD45RA-negative fraction. This TCR derives from a woman aged 30 to 39 in good health. The CDR3 bases are TGTGCCAGCAGCCAAGAGATGGCGGGAATCTCCTACGAGCAGTACTTC. Protein product: CASSQEMAGISYEQYF.